One and the same sample provided the 15 T cell receptor beta chains below, sequenced in a study of T-cell reconstitution after alpha-beta-depleted transplantation in children. TCRbeta library construction was performed incorporating unique molecular identifiers. One entry per CDR3 protein, called by TCRdb with MiXCR from the PCR reads. This table has about 640,000 distinct CDR3 sequences, over 15% appearing once. This specimen was PBMCs from the stem cell graft donor, taken from the stem cell graft. The receptor source for this set is a human donor who donated a stem cell graft to a child with acute myeloid leukemia.

This clonotype has at least ten counts. The V and J genes are TRBV12-3 or TRBV12-4 and TRBJ2-1; TRBD1 matches 8 bases. J was trimmed by 0 bases and V by 7 bases; bases with no gene match: 2. The CDR3 has 14 amino acids. The CDR3 DNA follows: TGTGCCAGCAATGGACAGGGCTCCTACAATGAGCAGTTCTTC. It codes for CASNGQGSYNEQFF.

This clonotype was seen repeatedly, ten times or more. This chain uses TRBV20-1 with TRBJ1-1; the D is unclear. V shed 0 bases and J shed 4 bases, with 15 bases lying between them. Germline V gene data show CDR1 as DFQATT and CDR2 as SNEGSKA (reference sequence). The CDR3 is 15 residues long. The CDR3 DNA reads TGCAGTGCTAGAGATCGGTGGGCGGGCCGCACTGAAGCTTTCTTT. Translated: CSARDRWAGRTEAFF.

CDR3 residues: CASSRSGFYEQYF. DNA for the CDR3: TGCGCCAGCAGCCGGAGTGGATTCTACGAGCAGTACTTC. The chain recombines TRBV4-3 with TRBJ2-7, with D uncertain. The CDR3 loop spans 13 amino acids. V was cut by 4 bases and J by 3 bases, with 10 bases left in between. Germline loops: CDR1 LGHNA, CDR2 YSLEER.

The rearrangement links TRBV2 to TRBJ1-6; 8 positions match TRBD1. The V gene's germline CDR1 is SNHLY and CDR2 FYNNEI. V lost 8 bases, J lost 10 bases, and 7 bases stayed unmatched. This CDR3 has 13 residues. The CDR3 loop is CASRTGQASPLHF. The CDR3 region has the DNA TGTGCCAGCCGAACGGGACAGGCCTCACCCCTCCACTTT.

At least ten counts were recorded for this clonotype. The gene calls are TRBV24-1 and TRBJ2-1, with TRBD1 identical over 9 bases. V gave up 4 bases and J gave up 9 bases; unmatched junction bases: 9. Per the germline V gene, CDR1 is KGHDR and CDR2 is SFDVKD. This CDR3 has 15 residues. CDR3 residues: CATSDYGTGRAEQFF. In DNA form, the CDR3 reads TGTGCCACCAGTGACTATGGGACAGGGAGGGCTGAGCAGTTCTTC.

In this sample, this clonotype turned up many times. CDR3 amino acids: CASNTRRGGTPVEQFF. DNA for the CDR3: TGTGCCAGCAACACCAGAAGGGGCGGGACCCCGGTAGAGCAGTTCTTC. The chain joins TRBV7-2 to TRBJ2-1; D may be TRBD2 (6 bases). The ends were cut back, 7 bases at V and 10 bases at J, with 26 bases in the middle. Germline-derived CDR1 and CDR2 are SGHTA and FQGNSA. CDR3 length equals 16 residues.

This clonotype has at least ten counts. V usage is TRBV11-2 and J usage is TRBJ2-5, with 8 bases aligning to TRBD2. Looked up from germline, CDR1 is SGHAT and CDR2 is FQNNGV. The CDR3 sequence is 16 residues long. V lost 6 bases to trimming and J lost 4 bases; unmatched junction nucleotides: 13. The CDR3 nucleotides read TGTGCCAGCAGTTCTAACCTAGCGGGCCCCCCAGAGACCCAGTACTTC. Its translation: CASSSNLAGPPETQYF. Full variable domain (outside the CDR3, taken from reference TRBV11-2 and TRBJ2-5): EAGVAQSPRYKIIEKRQSVAFWCNPISGHATLYWYQQILGQGPKLLIQFQNNGVVDDSQLPKDRFSAERLKGVDSTLKIQPAKLEDSAVYLCASSSNLAGPPETQYFGPGTRLLVL.

This clonotype was picked up one time. The rearrangement joins TRBV7-8 to TRBJ2-1, with D tentatively TRBD1 or TRBD2 (5 bases each). Trimming stripped 5 bases from V and 4 bases from J, with 15 bases between. Looked up from germline, CDR1 is SGHVS and CDR2 is FQNEAQ. This CDR3 comprises 15 residues. CDR3 loop: CASSPDLGVYNEQFF. Here the CDR3 DNA reads TGTGCCAGCAGCCCTGATCTGGGGGTTTACAATGAGCAGTTCTTC.

This chain links TRBV28 with TRBJ2-2; D remains ambiguous. The CDR3 runs 14 residues. Trimming removed 1 base from V and 6 bases from J, with 9 bases in between. From germline, CDR1 is MDHEN and CDR2 SYDVKM. CDR3 coding DNA: TGTGCCAGCAGTTTATTTGGAAGGGCCGGGGAGCTGTTTTTT. Amino acid sequence: CASSLFGRAGELFF.

This clonotype was picked up a small number of times. V is TRBV7-2 and J is TRBJ1-2, with D possibly TRBD1 on 5 matching bases. Trimming removed 1 base at V and 4 bases at J, with 13 bases between. Germline CDR1 reads SGHTA; CDR2 reads FQGNSA. The CDR3 consists of 15 residues. In nucleotides, the CDR3 is TGTGCCAGCAGCTTAGAGACAGAAACCCCCTATGGCTACACCTTC. Its protein is CASSLETETPYGYTF.

At least ten counts were recorded for this clonotype. The chain combines TRBV6-5 with TRBJ2-1, with D unresolved. Germline values: CDR1 MNHEY, CDR2 SVGAGI. The CDR3 runs 11 residues. The V gene lost 7 bases and the J gene lost 6 bases, with 7 bases spanning the gap. Here the CDR3 DNA reads TGTGCCAGCATCTTGGCCAATGAGCAGTTCTTC. It yields the protein CASILANEQFF.

This clonotype appeared many times. V gene TRBV20-1 combines with J gene TRBJ2-1, with 7 nucleotides matching TRBD2. Germline V gene lookup returns CDR1 DFQATT and CDR2 SNEGSKA (reference sequence). Trimming at V came to 3 bases and at J to 6 bases, leaving 14 bases not matched to a gene. The CDR3 spans 16 residues. The CDR3 coding sequence is TGCAGTGCTAGGAGGTCCCGTGGACTAGTAGCCAATGAGCAGTTCTTC. Translating it yields CSARRSRGLVANEQFF.

This clonotype was counted at least ten times. The genes are TRBV9 and TRBJ2-1, with D tentatively TRBD1 (5 bases). V was cut by 3 bases and J by 6 bases, with 16 bases left in between. Germline lookup yields CDR1 SGDLS and CDR2 YYNGEE. The CDR3 spans 15 residues. CDR3 sequence (DNA): TGTGCCAGCAGCGCCCTCAGGGAATCCGGCAATGAGCAGTTCTTC. The encoded protein is CASSALRESGNEQFF.

This clonotype appeared many times. This chain uses TRBV5-5 with TRBJ2-5; D unclear. The length of the CDR3 is 14 residues. The V and J ends lost 1 base and 4 bases respectively, with 11 bases between them. The germline gives CDR1 SGHKS, CDR2 YYEKEE (reference sequence). CDR3 residues: CASSLPVSRETQYF. In nucleotides, the CDR3 is TGTGCCAGCAGCTTGCCCGTATCCCGAGAGACCCAGTACTTC.

The table lists this clonotype with many counts. This CDR3 reads CATSRDGEVYTDTQYF. The CDR3 coding sequence is TGTGCCACCAGCAGAGATGGGGAGGTATACACAGATACGCAGTATTTT. The chain recombines TRBV15 with TRBJ2-3, with D possibly TRBD2 on 6 matching bases. Looked up from germline, CDR1 is LNHNV and CDR2 is YYDKDF (reference sequence). Trimming took 0 bases from V and 2 from J, leaving 12 bases between them. The CDR3 totals 16 residues.